Below, 21 T cell receptor beta chains from the same sample are listed, as sequenced in a study of cytomegalovirus exposure and HLA in healthy donors. TCRdb's table, derived via immunoSEQ multiplex PCR, lists solely in-frame clones and lacks some. The repertoire includes roughly 150,000 clones, more than 70% of them detected once, and 3% sits in the top ten. Sequencing was carried out using PBMCs. These receptors were obtained from a man aged 18 to 35 in good health and CMV-seronegative.

The V and J genes are TRBV11-2 and TRBJ2-3, with TRBD2 matching 11 bases. CDR1 is SGHAT and CDR2 is FQNNGV in the germline V gene. There are 16 residues in the CDR3. J lost 2 bases, V lost 4 bases, and 5 bases had no gene match. The CDR3 loop reads CASSWIAGGDTDTQYF. As DNA, the CDR3 is TGTGCCAGCAGCTGGATAGCGGGGGGGGACACAGATACGCAGTATTTT.

The chain employs TRBV7-2 and TRBJ2-3; D is possibly TRBD2 (6 bases). The CDR3 loop spans 14 amino acids. Germline-derived CDR1 and CDR2 are SGHTA and FQGNSA. Trimming removed 1 base from V and 2 bases from J, with 7 bases in between. CDR3: CASSLGGDTDTQYF. In DNA form, the CDR3 reads TGTGCCAGCAGCTTAGGGGGGGACACAGATACGCAGTATTTT. Variable domain in full (rest from reference TRBV7-2 and TRBJ2-3): GAGVSQSPSNKVTEKGKDVELRCDPISGHTALYWYRQSLGQGLEFLIYFQGNSAPDKSGLPSDRFSAERTGGSVSTLTIQRTQQEDSAVYLCASSLGGDTDTQYFGPGTRLTVL.

V usage is TRBV10-2 and J usage is TRBJ2-5, with 7 bases lining up with TRBD1. The CDR3 extends over 16 amino acids. Germline V gene data show CDR1 as WSHSY and CDR2 as SAAADI. After removal of 1 base from V and 6 bases from J, the junction contained 11 bases not matched to a gene. The CDR3 bases are TGCGCCAGCAGTGAGTGGGTGACAGGGAAAATTCAGACCCAGTACTTC. Amino acid sequence: CASSEWVTGKIQTQYF.

The chain employs TRBV25-1 and TRBJ1-5; 7 nucleotides line up with TRBD1. The CDR3 contains 14 residues. With V trimmed by 2 bases and J by 6 bases, 4 bases remained unmatched. CDR1 and CDR2 (germline): MGHDK, SYGVNS. The CDR3 nucleotides read TGTGCCAGCAGTGAAACGGCAGGGGGTCAGCCCCAGCATTTT. Translated: CASSETAGGQPQHF.

This chain connects TRBV19 to TRBJ2-7; 11 bases match TRBD1. CDR3 length: 17 residues. Trimming at V came to 1 base and at J to 4 bases, leaving 9 bases not matched to a gene. The germline CDR1 and CDR2 sequences are LNHDA and SQIVND (reference sequence). This CDR3 reads CASSIGAIGQGAYEQYF. Written as DNA, the CDR3 is TGTGCCAGTAGTATAGGGGCAATTGGACAGGGGGCGTACGAGCAGTACTTC.

V gene TRBV5-1 combines with J gene TRBJ2-3, with TRBD1 as a possible D gene (5 bases). The V gene's germline CDR1 is SGHRS and CDR2 YFSETQ. V lost 2 bases and J lost 5, with 15 bases in between. The CDR3 extends over 15 amino acids. CDR3 sequence: CASSFPTGVGDTQYF. Here the CDR3 DNA reads TGCGCCAGCAGCTTCCCAACAGGTGTTGGAGATACGCAGTATTTT.

The rearrangement joins TRBV4-1 to TRBJ2-1, with a possible D match to TRBD1 (6 bases). The CDR3 totals 12 residues. Germline loops: CDR1 MGHRA, CDR2 YSYEKL. Between the trimmed V and J ends, which lost 5 bases and 9 bases, there was a span of 11 bases. The CDR3 reads CASSRAGVEQFF. The CDR3 DNA sequence: TGCGCCAGCAGCAGGGCAGGGGTTGAGCAGTTCTTC.

This chain connects TRBV10-2 to TRBJ2-3; TRBD2 aligns across 10 bases. Germline V gene lookup returns CDR1 WSHSY and CDR2 SAAADI. J was trimmed by 4 bases and V by 5 bases; bases with no gene match: 9. The CDR3 has 16 amino acids. CDR3 sequence: CASSPLAGAGADTQYF. Here the CDR3 DNA reads TGCGCCAGCAGTCCTCTAGCGGGGGCAGGCGCAGATACGCAGTATTTT.

The V call is TRBV4-1, the J call TRBJ2-7; TRBD1 aligns across 10 bases. Germline CDR1 MGHRA, CDR2 YSYEKL. J gave up 4 bases and V 0 bases, and 3 bases lay outside the gene matches. This CDR3 region has 15 residues. In nucleotides, the CDR3 is TGCGCCAGCAGCCAAGAGACAGGGGGCTCTTACGAGCAGTACTTC. Residues: CASSQETGGSYEQYF.

The chain uses TRBV27 and TRBJ2-3, with D uncertain. The germline V gene encodes CDR1 MNHEY and CDR2 SMNVEV (reference sequence). The CDR3 consists of 15 residues. V lost 3 bases and J 0 bases, leaving 10 bases between the germline ends. The CDR3 nucleotides read TGTGCCAGCAGTTTGCGGCGTACTAGCACAGATACGCAGTATTTT. As protein: CASSLRRTSTDTQYF.

The chain joins TRBV6-5 to TRBJ2-2; 8 bases match TRBD2. V lost 7 bases and J lost 4; bases outside the gene matches: 8. This CDR3 spans 15 amino acids. The germline V gene has CDR1 MNHEY and CDR2 SVGAGI. The CDR3, as DNA: TGTGCCAGCACCAAAGCGGGAGTCGGCACCGGGGAGCTGTTTTTT. This gives the protein CASTKAGVGTGELFF.

This clone has more than one count but fewer than ten. The chain employs TRBV28 and TRBJ2-6; no definite D call. The CDR3 contains 14 residues. Per germline, CDR1 MDHEN and CDR2 SYDVKM. The ends were cut back, 6 bases at V and 1 base at J, with 7 bases in the middle. CDR3 sequence: CASRRLSGANVLTF. The CDR3 nucleotides read TGTGCCAGCAGGCGCCTTTCTGGGGCCAACGTCCTGACTTTC. Together with reference TRBV28 and TRBJ2-6, the CDR3 gives the full variable domain: DVKVTQSSRYLVKRTGEKVFLECVQDMDHENMFWYRQDPGLGLRLIYFSYDVKMKEKGDIPEGYSVSREKKERFSLILESASTNQTSMYLCASRRLSGANVLTFGAGSRLTVL.

With respect to this clone: The same CDR3 also results from other DNA sequences found in this sample. V and J are TRBV5-1 and TRBJ1-3; 11 bases fit TRBD1. CDR3 length: 17 amino acids. The V gene end was trimmed by 0 bases and the J gene end by 0 bases; junction bases not matched to a gene: 2. Germline CDR1 is SGHRS and CDR2 is YFSETQ. CDR3 protein: CASSLVGTGGSGNTIYF. DNA of the CDR3: TGCGCCAGCAGCTTGGTTGGGACAGGGGGCTCTGGAAACACCATATATTTT.

The chain employs TRBV29-1 and TRBJ2-2, with 9 nucleotides matching TRBD1. This CDR3 has 15 residues. Losses at the gene ends were 0 bases for V and 4 bases for J; bases not matched to a gene: 3. From germline, CDR1 is SQVTM and CDR2 ANQGSEA. This CDR3 reads CSVEDRGQGTGELFF. CDR3 nucleotide sequence: TGCAGCGTTGAAGATCGGGGACAGGGCACCGGGGAGCTGTTTTTT.

Remarks on this clone: Germline and junction disagree at one end, which may indicate a read error. The chain uses TRBV4-1 and TRBJ1-5; perhaps TRBD1 as D (6 bases). CDR1 and CDR2 (germline): MGHRA, YSYEKL. The CDR3 runs to 14 residues. CDR3 nucleotides: TGCGCCAGCACCTCGGGACACCAAAATCAGTCCCAGCATTTT. This encodes CASTSGHQNQSQHF.

The J gene is TRBJ2-3, the V gene TRBV10-3, with a possible D match to TRBD2 (6 bases). The V end was cut by 4 bases, the J end by 1 base, with 9 bases between. This CDR3 has 14 amino acids. From germline, CDR1 is ENHRY and CDR2 SYGVKD. The CDR3 DNA reads TGTGCCATCAGTGCGGGGGAGCGCACAGATACGCAGTATTTT. Protein sequence: CAISAGERTDTQYF.

This rearrangement joins TRBV21-1 to TRBJ2-1; the tabulated D call, TRBD2, remains unverified against the DNA. TRBV21-1 is given as a pseudogene. The CDR3 is 20 residues long. CDR3 nucleotides: TGTGCCAGCAGCAAAGCCCATTTCACTAGCGGTTTCAGCTCCTACAATGAGCAGTTCTTC. It translates to CASSKAHFTSGFSSYNEQFF.

This chain joins TRBV12-5 and TRBJ1-1; no clear D. The CDR3 sequence is 15 residues long. Germline CDR1 LGHNT, CDR2 FRNRAP. V shed 0 bases and J shed 5 bases, with 13 bases lying between them. CDR3 nucleotide sequence: TGTGCTAGTGGTTTGGTAACGGGGTCGGTTACTGAAGCTTTCTTT. Translation: CASGLVTGSVTEAFF.

In this sample, this clone turned up once. Here the CDR3 DNA reads TGTGCCAGCAGTGGACAGGGGAGCTCCTACAATGAGCAGTTCTTC. Amino acid sequence: CASSGQGSSYNEQFF. This chain connects TRBV2 to TRBJ2-1; TRBD1 matches 8 bases. Germline loops: CDR1 SNHLY, CDR2 FYNNEI. CDR3 length: 15 residues. With 4 bases clipped from V and 0 bases from J, the junction kept 2 bases outside the gene matches.

This chain uses TRBV5-1 with TRBJ2-1; D is ambiguous. The V gene lost 4 bases and the J gene lost 4 bases, with 3 bases spanning the gap. There are 11 residues in the CDR3. Germline-derived CDR1 and CDR2 are SGHRS and YFSETQ. The CDR3 spells CASSTYNEQFF. Written as DNA, the CDR3 is TGCGCCAGCAGCACATACAATGAGCAGTTCTTC. Variable domain in full (rest from reference TRBV5-1 and TRBJ2-1): KAGVTQTPRYLIKTRGQQVTLSCSPISGHRSVSWYQQTPGQGLQFLFEYFSETQRNKGNFPGRFSGRQFSNSRSEMNVSTLELGDSALYLCASSTYNEQFFGPGTRLTVL.

V and J are TRBV10-1 and TRBJ1-6; D might be TRBD1 (5 bases). Per the germline V gene, CDR1 is WNHNN and CDR2 is SYGVQD (reference sequence). The CDR3 length is 13 residues. V was pared by 2 bases and J by 10 bases, with 9 bases between. The chain's CDR3 is CASSEQGGSPLHF. The CDR3 coding sequence is TGCGCCAGCAGTGAGCAGGGAGGATCACCCCTCCACTTT.